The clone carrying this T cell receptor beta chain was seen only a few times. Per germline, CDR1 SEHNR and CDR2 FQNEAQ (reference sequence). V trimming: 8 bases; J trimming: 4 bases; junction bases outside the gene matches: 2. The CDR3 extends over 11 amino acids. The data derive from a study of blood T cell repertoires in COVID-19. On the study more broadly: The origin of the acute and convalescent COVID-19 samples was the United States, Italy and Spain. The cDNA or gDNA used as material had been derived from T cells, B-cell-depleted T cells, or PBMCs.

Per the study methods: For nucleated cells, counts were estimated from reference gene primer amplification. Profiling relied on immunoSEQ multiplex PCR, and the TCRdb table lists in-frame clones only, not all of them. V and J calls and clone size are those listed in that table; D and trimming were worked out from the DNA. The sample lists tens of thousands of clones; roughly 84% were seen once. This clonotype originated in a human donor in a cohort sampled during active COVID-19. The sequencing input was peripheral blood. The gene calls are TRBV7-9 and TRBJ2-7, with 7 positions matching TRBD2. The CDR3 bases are TGTGCCAGCGGGCGGGGGTACGAGCAGTACTTC. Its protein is CASGRGYEQYF.